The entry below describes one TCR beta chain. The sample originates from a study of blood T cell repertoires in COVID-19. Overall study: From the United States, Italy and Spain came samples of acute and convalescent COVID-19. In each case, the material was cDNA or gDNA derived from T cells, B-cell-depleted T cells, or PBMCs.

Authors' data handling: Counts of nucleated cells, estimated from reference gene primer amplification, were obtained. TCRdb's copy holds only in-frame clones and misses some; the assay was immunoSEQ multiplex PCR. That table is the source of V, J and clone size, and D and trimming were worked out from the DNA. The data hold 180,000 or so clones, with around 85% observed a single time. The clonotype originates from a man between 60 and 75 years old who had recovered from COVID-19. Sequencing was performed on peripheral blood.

CDR3 nucleotide sequence: TGTGCCAGCAGCCCGAGTAGCTCCTACAATGAGCAGTTCTTC. Encoded protein: CASSPSSSYNEQFF. The chain combines TRBV11-1 with TRBJ2-1; D gene ambiguous. Germline assignment: CDR1 SGHAT and CDR2 FQDESV (reference sequence). V gave up 5 bases and J gave up 0 bases, with 8 bases separating them. This CDR3 contains 14 residues.